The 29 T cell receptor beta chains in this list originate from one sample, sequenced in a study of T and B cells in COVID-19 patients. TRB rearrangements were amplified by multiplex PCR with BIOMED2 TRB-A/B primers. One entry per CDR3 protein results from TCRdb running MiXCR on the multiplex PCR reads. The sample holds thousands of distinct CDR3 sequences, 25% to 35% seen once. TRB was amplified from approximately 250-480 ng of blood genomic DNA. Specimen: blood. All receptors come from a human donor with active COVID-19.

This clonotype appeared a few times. In DNA form, the CDR3 reads TGCGCCAGCAGTGAGTCGGCGAACACAGATACGCAGTATTTT. Translation gives CASSESANTDTQYF. The rearrangement uses TRBV10-1 and TRBJ2-3; D not certain. The V gene lost 0 bases and the J gene lost 2 bases, with 6 bases spanning the gap. Germline V gene data show CDR1 as WNHNN and CDR2 as SYGVQD (reference sequence). This CDR3 region has 14 residues.

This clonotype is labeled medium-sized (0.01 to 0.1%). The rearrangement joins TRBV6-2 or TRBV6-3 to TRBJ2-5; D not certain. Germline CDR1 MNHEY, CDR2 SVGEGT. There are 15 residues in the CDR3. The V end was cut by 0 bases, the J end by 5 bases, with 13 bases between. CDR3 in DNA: TGTGCCAGCAGTTACTCACAGACCAGCTATGAGACCCAGTACTTC. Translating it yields CASSYSQTSYETQYF.

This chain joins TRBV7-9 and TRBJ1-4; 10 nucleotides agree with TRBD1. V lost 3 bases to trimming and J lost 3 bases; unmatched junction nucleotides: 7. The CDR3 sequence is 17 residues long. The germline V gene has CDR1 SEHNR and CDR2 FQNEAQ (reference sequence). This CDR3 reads CASSFGDRGFANEKLFF. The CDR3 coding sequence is TGTGCCAGCAGCTTTGGGGACAGGGGATTTGCTAATGAAAAACTGTTTTTT.

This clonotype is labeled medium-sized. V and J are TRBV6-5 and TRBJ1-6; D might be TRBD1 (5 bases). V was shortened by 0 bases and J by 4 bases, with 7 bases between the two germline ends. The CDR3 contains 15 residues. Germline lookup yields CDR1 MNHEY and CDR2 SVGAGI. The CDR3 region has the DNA TGTGCCAGCAGTTACTCTTCAGGGTATAATTCACCCCTCCACTTT. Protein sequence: CASSYSSGYNSPLHF.

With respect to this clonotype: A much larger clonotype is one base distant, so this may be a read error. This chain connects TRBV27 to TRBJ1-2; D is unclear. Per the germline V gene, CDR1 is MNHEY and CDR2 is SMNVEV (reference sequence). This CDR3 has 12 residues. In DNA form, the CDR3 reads TGTGTCAGCACCACGGTGGGCTATGGCTACACCTTC. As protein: CVSTTVGYGYTF.

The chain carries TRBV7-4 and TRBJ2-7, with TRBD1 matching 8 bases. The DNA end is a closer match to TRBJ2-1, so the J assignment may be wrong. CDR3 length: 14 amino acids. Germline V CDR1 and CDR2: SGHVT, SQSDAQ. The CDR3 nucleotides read TGTGCCAGCAGCTCTTCAGGGGGCCGGTTGGAGCAGTTCTTC. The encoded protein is CASSSSGGRLEQFF.

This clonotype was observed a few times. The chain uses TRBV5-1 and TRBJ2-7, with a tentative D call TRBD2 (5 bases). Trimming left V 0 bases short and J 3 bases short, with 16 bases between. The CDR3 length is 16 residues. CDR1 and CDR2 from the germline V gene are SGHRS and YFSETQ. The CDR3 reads CASSLVSVSGSYEQYF. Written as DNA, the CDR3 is TGCGCCAGCAGCTTGGTCTCGGTTTCGGGAAGCTACGAGCAGTACTTC.

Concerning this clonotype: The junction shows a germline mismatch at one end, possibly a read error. CDR3 amino acids: CASSLEWSGSYEQNF. CDR3 nucleotides: TGTGCCAGCAGCTTAGAGTGGAGCGGGAGTTACGAGCAGAACTTC. The rearrangement joins TRBV11-2 to TRBJ2-7; 8 positions agree with TRBD2. The germline gives CDR1 SGHAT, CDR2 FQNNGV. The CDR3 runs 15 residues.

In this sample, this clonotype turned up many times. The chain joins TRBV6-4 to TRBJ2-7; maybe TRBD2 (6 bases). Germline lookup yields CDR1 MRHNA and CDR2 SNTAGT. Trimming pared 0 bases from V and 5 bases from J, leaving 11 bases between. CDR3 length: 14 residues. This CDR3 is CASSDSGGSHEQYF. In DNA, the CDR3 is TGTGCCAGCAGTGACTCGGGGGGTTCCCACGAGCAGTACTTC.

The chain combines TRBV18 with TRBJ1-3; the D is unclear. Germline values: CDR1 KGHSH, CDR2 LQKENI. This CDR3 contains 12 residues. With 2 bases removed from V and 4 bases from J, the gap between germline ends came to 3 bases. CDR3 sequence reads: CASSPEGNTIYF. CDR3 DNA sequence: TGTGCCAGCTCACCAGAGGGAAACACCATATATTTT.

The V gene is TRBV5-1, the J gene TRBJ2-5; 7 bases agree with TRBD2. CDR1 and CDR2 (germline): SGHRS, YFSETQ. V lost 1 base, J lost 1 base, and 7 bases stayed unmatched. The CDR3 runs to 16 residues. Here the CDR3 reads CASSLTTAGVQETQYF. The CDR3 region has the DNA TGCGCCAGCAGCTTGACGACCGCGGGAGTCCAAGAGACCCAGTACTTC.

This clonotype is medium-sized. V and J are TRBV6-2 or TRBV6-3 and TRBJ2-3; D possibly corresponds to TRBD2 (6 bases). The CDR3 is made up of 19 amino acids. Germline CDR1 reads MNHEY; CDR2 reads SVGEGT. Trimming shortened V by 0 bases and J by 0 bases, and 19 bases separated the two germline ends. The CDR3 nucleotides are TGTGCCAGCAGTTACTCGAAGGTGGCTAGCGTTACTAGCACAGATACGCAGTATTTT. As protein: CASSYSKVASVTSTDTQYF.

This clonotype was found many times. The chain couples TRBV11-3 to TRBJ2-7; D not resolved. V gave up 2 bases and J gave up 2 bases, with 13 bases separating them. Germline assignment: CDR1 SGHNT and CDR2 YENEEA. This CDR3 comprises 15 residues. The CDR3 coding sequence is TGTGCCAGCAGCTTAAGGCAAGGCGTGACCTACGAGCAGTACTTC. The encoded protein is CASSLRQGVTYEQYF.

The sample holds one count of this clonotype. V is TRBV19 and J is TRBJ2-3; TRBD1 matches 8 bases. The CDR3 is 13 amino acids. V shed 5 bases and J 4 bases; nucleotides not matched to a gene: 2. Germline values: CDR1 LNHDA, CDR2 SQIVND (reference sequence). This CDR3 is CASSPGGADTQYF. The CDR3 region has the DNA TGTGCCAGTAGTCCAGGGGGCGCAGATACGCAGTATTTT. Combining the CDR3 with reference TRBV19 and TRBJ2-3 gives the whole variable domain DGGITQSPKYLFRKEGQNVTLSCEQNLNHDAMYWYRQDPGQGLRLIYYSQIVNDFQKGDIAEGYSVSREKKESFPLTVTSAQKNPTAFYLCASSPGGADTQYFGPGTRLTVL.

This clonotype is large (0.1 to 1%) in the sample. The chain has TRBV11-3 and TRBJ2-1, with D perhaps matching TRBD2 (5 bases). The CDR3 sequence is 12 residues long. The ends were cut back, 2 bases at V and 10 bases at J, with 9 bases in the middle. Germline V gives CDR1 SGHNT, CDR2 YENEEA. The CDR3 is CASSLLAGEQFF. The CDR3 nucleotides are TGTGCCAGCAGCTTACTCGCGGGCGAGCAGTTCTTC.

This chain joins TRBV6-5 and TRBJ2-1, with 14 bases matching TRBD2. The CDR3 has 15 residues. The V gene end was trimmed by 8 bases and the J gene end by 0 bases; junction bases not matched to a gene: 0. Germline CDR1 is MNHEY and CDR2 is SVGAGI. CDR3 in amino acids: CASGTSGSSYNEQFF. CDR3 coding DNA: TGTGCCAGCGGGACTAGCGGGAGCTCCTACAATGAGCAGTTCTTC.

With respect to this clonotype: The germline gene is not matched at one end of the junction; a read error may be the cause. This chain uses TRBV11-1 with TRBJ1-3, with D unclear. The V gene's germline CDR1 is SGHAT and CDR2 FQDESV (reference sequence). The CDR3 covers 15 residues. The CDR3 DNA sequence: TGCGCCAGCAGCCGAGACACCTTCAGCGGAAACACCATATATTTT. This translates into CASSRDTFSGNTIYF.

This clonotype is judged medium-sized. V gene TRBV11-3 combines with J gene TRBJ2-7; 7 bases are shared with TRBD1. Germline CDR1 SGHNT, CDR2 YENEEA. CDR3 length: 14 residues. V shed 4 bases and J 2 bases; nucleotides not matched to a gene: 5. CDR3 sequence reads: CASSSRDRTYEQYF. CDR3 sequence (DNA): TGTGCCAGCAGCTCCCGGGACAGAACCTACGAGCAGTACTTC.

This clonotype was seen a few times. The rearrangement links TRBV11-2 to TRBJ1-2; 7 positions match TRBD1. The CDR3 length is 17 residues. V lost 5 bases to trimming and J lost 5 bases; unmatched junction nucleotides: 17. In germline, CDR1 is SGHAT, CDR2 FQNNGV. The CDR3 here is CASSPTLPTGYTYGYTF. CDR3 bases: TGTGCCAGCAGCCCAACACTACCGACAGGGTATACGTATGGCTACACCTTC.

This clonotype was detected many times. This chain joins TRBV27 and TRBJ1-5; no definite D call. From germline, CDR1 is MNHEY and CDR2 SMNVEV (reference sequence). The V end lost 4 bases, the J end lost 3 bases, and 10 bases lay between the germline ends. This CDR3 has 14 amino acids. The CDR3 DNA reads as TGTGCCAGCAGTTGGGCGGGGTCCAATCAGCCCCAGCATTTT. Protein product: CASSWAGSNQPQHF.

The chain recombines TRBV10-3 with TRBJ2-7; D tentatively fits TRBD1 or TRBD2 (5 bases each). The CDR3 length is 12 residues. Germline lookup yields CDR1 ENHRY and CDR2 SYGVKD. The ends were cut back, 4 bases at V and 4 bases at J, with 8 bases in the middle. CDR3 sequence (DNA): TGTGCCATCAGTGGGGGGTCTTACGAGCAGTACTTC. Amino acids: CAISGGSYEQYF.

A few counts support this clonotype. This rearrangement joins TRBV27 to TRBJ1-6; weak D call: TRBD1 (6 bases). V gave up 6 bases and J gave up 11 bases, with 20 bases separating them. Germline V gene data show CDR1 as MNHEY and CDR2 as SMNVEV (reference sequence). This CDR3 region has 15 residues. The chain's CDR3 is CASSPRGGGRAPLHF. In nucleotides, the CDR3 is TGTGCCAGCAGCCCCCGAGGGGGTGGGAGGGCACCCCTCCACTTT.

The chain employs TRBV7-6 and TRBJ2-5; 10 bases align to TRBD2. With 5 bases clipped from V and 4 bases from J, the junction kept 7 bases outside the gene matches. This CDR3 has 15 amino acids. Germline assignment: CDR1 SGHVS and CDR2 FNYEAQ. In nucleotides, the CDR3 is TGTGCCAGCAGCACATCTAGCGGGAGTCGAGAGACCCAGTACTTC. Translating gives CASSTSSGSRETQYF.

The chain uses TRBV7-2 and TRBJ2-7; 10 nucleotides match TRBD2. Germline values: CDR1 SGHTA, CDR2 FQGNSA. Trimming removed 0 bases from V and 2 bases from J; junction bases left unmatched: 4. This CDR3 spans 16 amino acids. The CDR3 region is CASSLALAGGTYEQYF. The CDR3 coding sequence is TGTGCCAGCAGCTTAGCGTTAGCGGGAGGAACCTACGAGCAGTACTTC.

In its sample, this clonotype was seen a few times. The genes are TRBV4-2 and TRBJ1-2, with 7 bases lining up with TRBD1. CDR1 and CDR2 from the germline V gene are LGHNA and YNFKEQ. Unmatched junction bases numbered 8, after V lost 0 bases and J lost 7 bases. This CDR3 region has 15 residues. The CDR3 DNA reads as TGTGCCAGCAGCCAAGATGGCAGGGGGTACGCTGGCTACACCTTC. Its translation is CASSQDGRGYAGYTF.

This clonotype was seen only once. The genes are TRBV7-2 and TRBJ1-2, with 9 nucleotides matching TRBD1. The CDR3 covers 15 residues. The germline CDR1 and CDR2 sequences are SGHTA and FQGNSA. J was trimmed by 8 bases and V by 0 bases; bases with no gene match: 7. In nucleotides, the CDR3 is TGTGCCAGCAGCTTAGCCCAACAGGGGGCGAAGGGCTACACCTTC. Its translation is CASSLAQQGAKGYTF.

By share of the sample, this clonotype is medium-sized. CDR3 residues: CASSLRQASYEQYF. The CDR3 DNA reads as TGTGCCAGCAGTTTAAGACAGGCCTCCTACGAGCAGTACTTC. This rearrangement joins TRBV12-3 or TRBV12-4 to TRBJ2-7; D may be TRBD1 (6 bases). This CDR3 is built from 14 residues. V was pared by 2 bases and J by 0 bases, with 8 bases between.

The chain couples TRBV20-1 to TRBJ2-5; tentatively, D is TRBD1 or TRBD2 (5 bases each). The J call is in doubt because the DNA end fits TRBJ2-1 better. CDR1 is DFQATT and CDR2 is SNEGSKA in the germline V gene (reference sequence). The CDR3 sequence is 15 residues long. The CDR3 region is CSARTRARGTYEQFF. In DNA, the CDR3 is TGCAGTGCTAGAACCCGGGCTAGAGGGACCTACGAGCAGTTCTTC.

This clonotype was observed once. CDR3 bases: TGTGCCAGCAGTTCCGGGACTAGCGGGTCCCACAATGAGCAGTTCTTC. Translated: CASSSGTSGSHNEQFF. The V call is TRBV6-5, the J call TRBJ2-1, with 12 bases matching TRBD2. Germline CDR1 MNHEY, CDR2 SVGAGI. V trimming: 4 bases; J trimming: 5 bases; junction bases outside the gene matches: 6. This CDR3 is built from 16 residues.